Listed below are T cell receptor beta chains from one sample, sequenced in a study of blood T cell repertoires in COVID-19. TCRdb's table, derived via immunoSEQ multiplex PCR, lists solely in-frame clones and lacks some. The data contain hundreds of thousands of clones, around nine tenths of them singletons. The specimen was peripheral blood. These receptors were collected from a woman aged 55 to 70 who had recovered from COVID-19. Each CDR3 is given with its conserved first and last residue. The D gene is left open where the match is weak. Rows give clone size only sometimes, using once, few, many, or a class for an expanded clone.

NA TRBD1 TRBJ2-3 TRBV24-1 TGTGCCACCAGTCATGGAGACAGGGGTAGAAATACGCAGTATTTT CATSHGDRGRNTQYF
NA NA TRBJ2-3 TRBV5-4 TGTGCCATTCTCACAGATACGCAGTATTTT CAILTDTQYF
NA TRBD1 TRBJ1-2 TRBV5-1 TGCGCCAGCAGCTTAACGACAGGGGCCGGCTACACCTTC CASSLTTGAGYTF
NA TRBD1 TRBJ1-6 TRBV19 TGTGCCAGTAGTATGACAGGGAGTCAATCACCCCTCCACTTT CASSMTGSQSPLHF
NA NA TRBJ1-2 TRBV15 TGTGCCACCAGTAGCGGCGGAGGCTATGGCTACACCTTC CATSSGGGYGYTF
NA TRBD1 TRBJ2-1 TRBV4-1 TGCGCCAGCAGCCCCCAACAGGGGTGGAATGAGCAGTTCTTC CASSPQQGWNEQFF
NA TRBD1 TRBJ1-5 TRBV4-1 TGCGCCAGCAGCCAACCCCGCGGACAGGGGGGGAATCAGCCCCAGCATTTT CASSQPRGQGGNQPQHF
few NA TRBJ2-3 TRBV7-3 TGTGCCAGCAGCTTATCTCTCGGGTCTCGCACAGATACGCAGTATTTT CASSLSLGSRTDTQYF
once TRBD2 TRBJ2-5 TRBV3-1/TRBV3-2 TGTGCCAGCAGCGGGGCGGGGGTCCAAGAGACCCAGTACTTC CASSGAGVQETQYF
NA TRBD1 TRBJ1-6 TRBV7-9 TGTGCCAGCAGTACTGACAGGGTTGTAAATTCACCCCTCCACTTT CASSTDRVVNSPLHF
few NA TRBJ2-2 TRBV7-2 TGTGCCAGCAGCTTAGCTTCGGCCGGACTGGGGAACACCGGGGAGCTGTTTTTT CASSLASAGLGNTGELFF
once NA TRBJ1-1 TRBV5-1 TGCGCCAGCAGCTTACACCCTACGACAGACAACACTGAAGCTTTCTTT CASSLHPTTDNTEAFF
NA NA TRBJ1-2 TRBV19 TGTGCCAGTAGTATAGAGGGCAGGCGCGGCTACACCTTC CASSIEGRRGYTF
NA NA TRBJ2-2 TRBV18 TGTGCCAGCTCAGGACAAATCACCGGGGAGCTGTTTTTT CASSGQITGELFF
NA TRBD2 TRBJ2-3 TRBV18 TGTGCCAGCTCACCTACGACTAGCGGGGTCGCAGATACGCAGTATTTT CASSPTTSGVADTQYF
NA NA TRBJ2-3 TRBV9 TGTGCCAGCACCCTAGTGGGGGGGGCCGGAGATACGCAGTATTTT CASTLVGGAGDTQYF
once TRBD1 TRBJ1-2 TRBV4-2 TGTGCCAGCAGCCAACCGCAGGGGGACGACTATGGCTACACCTTC CASSQPQGDDYGYTF
once TRBD1 TRBJ1-1 TRBV5-1 TGCGCCAGCAGCGTGGGACAGGGGGAACCGAAGGCTTTCTTT CASSVGQGEPKAFF
NA NA TRBJ1-5 TRBV2 TGTGCCAGCAGTGAGGGGCGGTATCAGCCCCAGCATTTT CASSEGRYQPQHF